This passage covers 18 T cell receptor beta chains from one sample sequenced in a study of T cell responses to AZD1222 COVID-19 vaccine. Libraries were prepared by immunoSEQ multiplex PCR; TCRdb keeps only in-frame clonotypes and omits some of them. Of about 130,000 clones listed, about 91% were seen once; the top ten hold approximately 2%. The input for sequencing was peripheral blood, taken on day 0 of AZD1222 vaccination. The receptors derive from an adult in good health.

This chain links TRBV19 with TRBJ2-5, with 7 bases fitting TRBD1. V was pared by 4 bases and J by 3 bases, with 8 bases of the junction left unmatched. The CDR3 contains 15 residues. CDR1 is LNHDA, CDR2 SQIVND, per germline (reference sequence). The CDR3 loop reads CASSSRQGWEETQYF. Here the CDR3 DNA reads TGTGCCAGTAGTAGCCGACAGGGATGGGAAGAGACCCAGTACTTC.

The rearrangement joins TRBV5-4 to TRBJ2-7; 7 nucleotides align to TRBD1. The CDR3 extends over 14 amino acids. Trimming removed 1 base from V and 4 bases from J; junction bases left unmatched: 5. Germline V gives CDR1 SGHNT, CDR2 YYREEE (reference sequence). The CDR3 loop reads CASSLLGQRYEQYF. CDR3 DNA: TGTGCCAGCAGCTTGTTGGGACAGCGGTACGAGCAGTACTTC.

The chain is built from TRBV30 and TRBJ1-4; no definite D call. Trimming cost V 4 bases and J 4 bases, with 10 bases left between them. CDR1 is GTSNPN, CDR2 SVGIG, per germline (reference sequence). The CDR3 covers 13 residues. The CDR3 here is CAWKSGNNEKLFF. CDR3 nucleotide sequence: TGTGCCTGGAAATCAGGAAATAATGAAAAACTGTTTTTT.

The chain carries TRBV19 and TRBJ1-5; TRBD1 is a possible D gene (5 bases). Germline lookup yields CDR1 LNHDA and CDR2 SQIVND (reference sequence). Trimming cost V 5 bases and J 5 bases, with 10 bases left between them. The CDR3 totals 13 residues. This CDR3 is CASSFGTDQPQHF. DNA for the CDR3: TGTGCCAGTAGTTTCGGGACCGATCAGCCCCAGCATTTT.

This clone turned up a few times. The chain couples TRBV7-2 to TRBJ1-1; 7 bases fit TRBD1. V lost 1 base to trimming and J lost 5 bases; unmatched junction nucleotides: 7. CDR1 and CDR2 from the germline V gene are SGHTA and FQGNSA. The CDR3 contains 15 residues. The CDR3 DNA sequence: TGTGCCAGCAGCTTAGGCCTGACAGGGATAACTGAAGCTTTCTTT. Its translation is CASSLGLTGITEAFF. The complete variable domain, with remaining parts taken from reference TRBV7-2 and TRBJ1-1, reads GAGVSQSPSNKVTEKGKDVELRCDPISGHTALYWYRQSLGQGLEFLIYFQGNSAPDKSGLPSDRFSAERTGGSVSTLTIQRTQQEDSAVYLCASSLGLTGITEAFFGQGTRLTVV.

The CDR3 DNA follows: TGTGCCAGCAGCCTCGGACAGGGAAAAGTTGGCTACACCTTC. This gives the protein CASSLGQGKVGYTF. The chain joins TRBV11-1 to TRBJ1-2; 8 positions match TRBD1. This CDR3 region has 14 residues. V lost 5 bases to trimming and J lost 7 bases; unmatched junction nucleotides: 9. Per the germline V gene, CDR1 is SGHAT and CDR2 is FQDESV (reference sequence).

This clone was seen a single time. V gene TRBV6-2 or TRBV6-3 combines with J gene TRBJ1-2; D remains unclear. The CDR3 has 11 residues. CDR1 is MNHEY, CDR2 SVGEGT, per germline. V was shortened by 1 base and J by 9 bases, with 6 bases between the two germline ends. The CDR3 loop reads CASSYLASYTF. For the CDR3, the DNA is TGTGCCAGCAGTTACTTGGCGAGCTACACCTTC.

The gene calls are TRBV27 and TRBJ1-2, with 9 bases matching TRBD1. V gave up 5 bases and J gave up 4 bases; unmatched junction bases: 8. CDR3 length: 15 residues. The germline V gene encodes CDR1 MNHEY and CDR2 SMNVEV (reference sequence). CDR3: CASSPSTGGFYGYTF. CDR3 nucleotide sequence: TGTGCCAGCAGTCCTTCCACAGGGGGCTTCTATGGCTACACCTTC.

The gene calls are TRBV9 and TRBJ1-6; D is unresolved. Per the germline V gene, CDR1 is SGDLS and CDR2 is YYNGEE. The CDR3 extends over 14 amino acids. The V gene lost 0 bases and the J gene lost 5 bases, with 6 bases spanning the gap. The CDR3 nucleotides are TGTGCCAGCAGCGTAGAGTCAGATAATTCACCCCTCCACTTT. Residues: CASSVESDNSPLHF.

This chain links TRBV5-8 with TRBJ2-5, with 13 bases matching TRBD2. The germline V gene encodes CDR1 SGHTS and CDR2 YDEGEE. The junction had 5 bases not matched to a gene; V was cut back by 5 bases and J by 1 base. CDR3 length: 16 residues. CDR3 sequence (DNA): TGTGCCAGCAGGCTTGGGACTAGCGGGGCCCAAGAGACCCAGTACTTC. This codes for CASRLGTSGAQETQYF.

This chain uses TRBV24-1 with TRBJ1-2, with TRBD1 identical over 11 bases. Trimming took 3 bases from V and 3 from J; bases not matched to a gene: 5. This CDR3 is 16 amino acids long. Germline V gene lookup returns CDR1 KGHDR and CDR2 SFDVKD. The CDR3 DNA follows: TGTGCCACCAGTGATCCAAGGACAGGGGGCGACTATGGCTACACCTTC. Translating it yields CATSDPRTGGDYGYTF.

DNA for the CDR3: TGTGCCTGGGCCAGCGACGAAAAACTGTTTTTT. It specifies CAWASDEKLFF. The V gene is TRBV30, the J gene TRBJ1-4; no reliable D call. The germline V gene encodes CDR1 GTSNPN and CDR2 SVGIG (reference sequence). This CDR3 is 11 amino acids long. The V end was cut by 5 bases, the J end by 8 bases, with 9 bases between.

This chain connects TRBV6-2 or TRBV6-3 to TRBJ2-3; tentatively, D is TRBD1 (6 bases). The ends were cut back, 2 bases at V and 3 bases at J, with 9 bases in the middle. The CDR3 has 14 residues. Germline CDR1 and CDR2: MNHEY and SVGEGT. In DNA, the CDR3 is TGTGCCAGCAGTTACCTGGGGGCGACAGATACGCAGTATTTT. Protein: CASSYLGATDTQYF.

This chain uses TRBV19 with TRBJ1-5; weak D call: TRBD1 (5 bases). The CDR3 length is 14 residues. Germline V gene lookup returns CDR1 LNHDA and CDR2 SQIVND (reference sequence). Trimming stripped 3 bases from V and 3 bases from J, with 9 bases between. The chain's CDR3 is CASSIQGPNQPQHF. In nucleotides, the CDR3 is TGTGCCAGTAGTATTCAGGGTCCCAATCAGCCCCAGCATTTT.

The gene calls are TRBV2 and TRBJ1-2, with D possibly TRBD1 on 5 matching bases. The CDR3 extends over 14 amino acids. V was clipped by 6 bases and J by 4 bases, with 15 bases between them. CDR1 SNHLY and CDR2 FYNNEI come from the germline V gene. The CDR3, as DNA: TGTGCCAGCAGGTCGACAGCGGAGATCTATGGCTACACCTTC. It yields the protein CASRSTAEIYGYTF.

The rearrangement joins TRBV7-9 to TRBJ1-5; D gene unclear. V lost 0 bases and J lost 0, with 6 bases in between. CDR1 and CDR2 from the germline V gene are SEHNR and FQNEAQ (reference sequence). The CDR3 spans 15 residues. CDR3 protein: CASSLAGDSNQPQHF. CDR3 bases: TGTGCCAGCAGCTTAGCCGGCGATAGCAATCAGCCCCAGCATTTT.

The chain combines TRBV27 with TRBJ1-2; D gene uncertain. Trimming took 8 bases from V and 8 from J, leaving 27 bases between them. The CDR3 is made up of 16 amino acids. Germline values: CDR1 MNHEY, CDR2 SMNVEV (reference sequence). The CDR3 loop reads CASAQTIDPFSYGYTF. The CDR3 DNA reads TGTGCCAGCGCCCAGACCATTGATCCATTCTCTTACGGCTACACCTTC.

The V and J genes are TRBV3-1 (or the pseudogene TRBV3-2) and TRBJ1-2; D might be TRBD1 (5 bases). CDR1 is LGHDT, CDR2 YNNKEL, per germline (reference sequence). The V and J ends lost 2 bases and 8 bases respectively, with 12 bases between them. This CDR3 comprises 13 residues. This CDR3 reads CASSQPGPGGYTF. CDR3 DNA: TGTGCCAGCAGCCAACCGGGGCCGGGGGGCTACACCTTC.